Reported below is one T cell receptor beta chain. Sequencing used immunoSEQ multiplex PCR; TCRdb keeps in-frame clones, though not all of them. Of approximately 480,000 clones in the sample, roughly 89% were seen once. The data originate from a study of Ad26.COV2.S vaccination and SARS-CoV-2 variants. The V and J ends lost 2 bases and 2 bases respectively, with 10 bases between them. The CDR3 has 15 residues. The germline V gene has CDR1 SSHAT and CDR2 FNYEAQ (reference sequence). Sample treatment: 15 to 20 received Ad26.COV2.S at low or high dose, single or two shots; five or six received placebo; per-sample allocation not given. After the first vaccine or placebo injection, samples were drawn on day 63.

Source: peripheral blood, taken in a trial of Ad26.COV2.S vaccine versus placebo. The TCR sequence derives from a person aged 18-60 years who received the Ad26.COV2.S COVID-19 vaccine or a placebo. The gene calls are TRBV7-7 and TRBJ2-1, with a possible D match to TRBD2 (6 bases). As DNA, the CDR3 is TGTGCCAGCAGCTTAACGCGGGACCCCTACAATGAGCAGTTCTTC. It codes for CASSLTRDPYNEQFF.